This T cell receptor beta chain was captured by sequencing in a study of T-cell reconstitution after alpha-beta-depleted transplantation in children. Overall study results and limits: By about two months after transplant, alpha-beta T cells reportedly arose from several hundred graft clones that had expanded. Newly produced T cells mostly provided counts and TCRbeta diversity after one year, as hyperexpanded clones declined.

Preparation of the TCRbeta library was carried out with unique molecular identifiers. TCRdb analysed the PCR reads with MiXCR anew, one entry per CDR3 protein. The sample lists 350,000 to 500,000 distinct CDR3 sequences, around 46% occurring once. Germline V CDR1 and CDR2: MNHEY, SVGEGT. The CDR3 runs to 18 residues. V gave up 5 bases and J gave up 4 bases; unmatched junction bases: 20. This clonotype was picked up many times. Its antigen is currently unknown. The clonotype originates from a girl under 10 years old with aplastic anemia, due to receive a stem cell transplant. The sample was PBMCs, taken before TCRalphabeta/CD19-depleted stem cell transplant. V usage is TRBV6-2 or TRBV6-3 and J usage is TRBJ2-7; the match to TRBD1 covers 7 bases. Written as DNA, the CDR3 is TGTGCCAGCAGTACCGCGGACAGGTCGACGGCCTACACTTACGAGCAGTACTTC. Translated: CASSTADRSTAYTYEQYF.